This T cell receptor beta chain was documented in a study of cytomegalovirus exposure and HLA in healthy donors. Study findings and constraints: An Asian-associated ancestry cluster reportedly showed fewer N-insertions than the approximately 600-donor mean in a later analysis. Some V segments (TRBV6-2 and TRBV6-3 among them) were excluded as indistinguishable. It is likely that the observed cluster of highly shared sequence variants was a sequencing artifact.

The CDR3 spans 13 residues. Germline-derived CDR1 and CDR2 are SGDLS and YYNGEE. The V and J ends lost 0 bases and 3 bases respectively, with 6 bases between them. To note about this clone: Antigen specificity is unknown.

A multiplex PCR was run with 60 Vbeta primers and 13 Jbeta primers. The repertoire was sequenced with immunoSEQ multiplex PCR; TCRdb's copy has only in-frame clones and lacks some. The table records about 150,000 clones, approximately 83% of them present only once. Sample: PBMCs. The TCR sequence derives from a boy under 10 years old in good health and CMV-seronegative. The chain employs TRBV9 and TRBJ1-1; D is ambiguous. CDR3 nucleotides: TGTGCCAGCAGCGTAGTTCCGGACACTGAAGCTTTCTTT. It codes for CASSVVPDTEAFF.